A selection of T cell receptor beta chains follows, all from one sample in a study of T cells after yellow fever vaccination. MiXCR, run by TCRdb on the 5' RACE reads, gives a single entry per CDR3 protein. There are approximately 330,000 distinct CDR3 sequences in the sample; roughly an eighth occur only once, and more than 3% lies in the top ten. Specimen: CD4+ T cells sorted from PBMCs, collected 15 days after the yellow fever booster vaccination. The receptor source for this set is a man younger than 35 who received the YFV17D yellow fever vaccine. Each CDR3 is given with its conserved first and last residue. The order of the fields is J gene, clone size, CDR3 length, D gene, V gene, CDR3 DNA, CDR3 protein. D genes are given only for firm matches. A clone size is listed for some rows: how often the clone was seen (once, few, many), or a class if it is expanded.

>TRBJ2-1|many|13|.|TRBV24-1
TGTGCCACCAGTGAACAGGGTTTCGATGAGCAGTTCTTC
CATSEQGFDEQFF
>TRBJ2-3|.|17|TRBD1|TRBV4-2
TGTGCCAGCAGCCAAACAGACAGGGGGCGTTTCCCAGATACGCAGTATTTT
CASSQTDRGRFPDTQYF
>TRBJ2-7|few|12|TRBD2|TRBV30
TGTGCCTGGAGCTTAGCGGGGGGCGAGCAGTACTTC
CAWSLAGGEQYF
>TRBJ2-5|.|14|TRBD2|TRBV11-2
TGTGCCAGCAGGGTCGCGGGGGGCCAAGAGACCCAGTACTTC
CASRVAGGQETQYF
>TRBJ1-4|few|17|TRBD1|TRBV9
TGTGCCAGCAGCCCTGGACAGGCCACCACAACTAATGAAAAACTGTTTTTT
CASSPGQATTTNEKLFF
>TRBJ1-3|.|15|.|TRBV4-3
TGCGCCAGCAGCCAAGATGGAGGGATCGGTGACACCATATATTTT
CASSQDGGIGDTIYF
>TRBJ1-5|.|13|.|TRBV7-9
TGTGCCAGCAGCTTGGGGGGCCGCCAGCCCCAGCATTTT
CASSLGGRQPQHF
>TRBJ1-5|few|14|.|TRBV6-5
TGTGCCAGCGGCCGGCAGATTGGGGGCCAGCCCCAGCATTTT
CASGRQIGGQPQHF
>TRBJ2-5|few|15|TRBD1|TRBV5-1
TGCGCCAGCAGCGGGACCGGGACAGGGCAAGAGACCCAGTACTTC
CASSGTGTGQETQYF
>TRBJ1-5|.|15|.|TRBV4-1
TGCGCCAGCAGCCAGCAGGGTAGGGGCAATCAGCCCCAGCATTTT
CASSQQGRGNQPQHF
>TRBJ2-3|.|13|.|TRBV7-2
TGTGCCAGCTGCTCTCCTTTGCGGGATACGCAGTTTTTT
CASCSPLRDTQFF
>TRBJ2-5|.|15|.|TRBV11-3
TGTGCCAGCAGCTTAGCGGGGACCCACCAAGAGACCCAGTACTTC
CASSLAGTHQETQYF
>TRBJ1-1|.|18|TRBD1|TRBV5-1
TGCGCCAGCAGCCCGGGGGGGGACAGAGTCCTCATGAACACTGAAGCTTTCTTT
CASSPGGDRVLMNTEAFF
>TRBJ1-6|.|13|.|TRBV20-1
TGCAGCCCCGATGACAGGAGCATTTCACCCCTCCACTTT
CSPDDRSISPLHF
>TRBJ2-3|few|15|.|TRBV5-4
TGTGCCAGCAGCCCGGCTGGAGCTAGCACAGATACGCAGTATTTT
CASSPAGASTDTQYF
>TRBJ2-3|.|14|TRBD2|TRBV5-1
TGCGCCAGCTCCGCCGGGACTAGCGTCGATACGCAGTATTTT
CASSAGTSVDTQYF
>TRBJ1-3|few|19|TRBD1|TRBV10-3
TGTGCCATCAGTGAAACCGGGACAGGGTACGCAGTCTCTGGAAACACCATATATTTT
CAISETGTGYAVSGNTIYF
>TRBJ2-5|few|15|TRBD1|TRBV7-2
TGTGCCAGCAGCGCCCGGACAGGGCGGGCAGAGACCCAGTACTTC
CASSARTGRAETQYF
>TRBJ2-3|many|16|TRBD2|TRBV3-1
TGTGCCAGCAGCCAAGATAGTAGCGGGGGGTCAGATACGCAGTATTTT
CASSQDSSGGSDTQYF
>TRBJ2-1|.|15|TRBD2|TRBV24-1
TGTGCCACCAGTGATCACCCTGGGACTAGCGGCGAGCAGTTCTTC
CATSDHPGTSGEQFF
>TRBJ2-7|.|17|.|TRBV7-9
TGTGCCAGCAGCTTAGGCCAAACCTTCGCCGGTTTGAACGAGCAGTACTTC
CASSLGQTFAGLNEQYF
>TRBJ2-5|few|16|.|TRBV12-3/TRBV12-4
TGTGCCAGCAGTTTAGCTAGCGGACTGTACCAAGAGACCCAGTACTTC
CASSLASGLYQETQYF
>TRBJ2-5|many|14|TRBD1|TRBV11-3
TGTGCCAGCAGCCCACCGGGACAGCAAGAGACCCAGTACTTC
CASSPPGQQETQYF
>TRBJ1-6|.|15|TRBD1|TRBV6-6
TGTGCCAGCACCCCTTTGCGACAGGGTAACTCACCCCTCCACTTT
CASTPLRQGNSPLHF
>TRBJ1-6|many|14|.|TRBV4-1
TGCGCCAGCAGCCAAGGACGGACAAATTCACCCCTCCACTTT
CASSQGRTNSPLHF
>TRBJ2-1|many|13|.|TRBV6-1
TGTGCCAGCAGTGAACTCTTAGGAGTCGCCGGGGTCTTC
CASSELLGVAGVF
>TRBJ1-1|few|16|.|TRBV21-1
TGTGCCAGCAGCAAAGGGGACAGGGAGCCGAACACTGAAGCTTTCTTT
CASSKGDREPNTEAFF
>TRBJ2-5|few|15|.|TRBV5-1
TGCGCCAGCAGCTTGGGAGTCGGATGGCAAGAGACCCAGTACTTC
CASSLGVGWQETQYF
>TRBJ2-2|few|14|TRBD1|TRBV2
TGTGCCAGCAGTCAGAGTAGGGGGCCCGGGGAGCTGTTTTTT
CASSQSRGPGELFF
>TRBJ2-3|.|14|.|TRBV5-5
TGTGCCAGCAGCTTTTGGGATAGCACAGATACGCAGTATTTT
CASSFWDSTDTQYF
>TRBJ1-2|.|12|.|TRBV7-2
TGTGCCAGCAGCTTAGTGGCGGGCGGCTACACCTTC
CASSLVAGGYTF
>TRBJ1-1|many|13|.|TRBV29-1
TGCAGCGTTGAACCTTGGGATAACACTGAAGCTTTCTTT
CSVEPWDNTEAFF
>TRBJ2-3|.|16|TRBD2|TRBV5-1
TGCGCCAGCAGCCAAACCCTAGCGGGGGGGCCGGGTACGCAGTATTTT
CASSQTLAGGPGTQYF
>TRBJ1-4|.|14|.|TRBV27
TGTGCCAGCAGTTTAAGACAGTTTAATGAAAAACTGTTTTTT
CASSLRQFNEKLFF
>TRBJ2-6|.|17|.|TRBV14
TGTGCCAGCAGTATGACAGCTACCCCCTCTGGGGCCAACGTCCTGACTTTC
CASSMTATPSGANVLTF
>TRBJ1-2|few|13|.|TRBV11-2
TGTGCCAGCAGCTCCCCGGCGGTACACGGCTACACCTTC
CASSSPAVHGYTF
>TRBJ2-1|few|17|.|TRBV7-8
TGTGCCAGCAGCCGTTCGTACGACAGGAGCTCCTACAATGAGCAGTTCTTC
CASSRSYDRSSYNEQFF
>TRBJ1-2|few|16|TRBD1|TRBV25-1
TGTGCCAGCAGGATAAAGGGGGCGGACGGATTATATGGCTACACCTTC
CASRIKGADGLYGYTF
>TRBJ2-5|few|14|.|TRBV4-1
TGCGCCAGCAGCCGACGGAGTCTCCAAGAGACCCAGTACTTC
CASSRRSLQETQYF
>TRBJ2-3|.|14|.|TRBV4-3
TGCGCCAGCAGCCGGGGGAGGAGCACAGATACGCAGTATTTT
CASSRGRSTDTQYF
>TRBJ1-1|.|14|TRBD1|TRBV7-2
TGTGCCAGCAGCTTAGTAGGGGGCCTCCCTGAAGCTTTCTTT
CASSLVGGLPEAFF
>TRBJ2-7|many|11|.|TRBV7-9
TGTGCCAGCAGCCGATACAGAGAGCAGTACTTC
CASSRYREQYF
>TRBJ2-2|.|14|.|TRBV12-3/TRBV12-4
TGTGCCAGCAGTTTAGCGGGTCGGACCGGGGAGCTGTTTTTT
CASSLAGRTGELFF
>TRBJ2-7|.|15|TRBD1|TRBV6-5
TGTGCCAGCAGCCCCACCCGGGACAGCCCCTACGAGCAGTACTTC
CASSPTRDSPYEQYF
>TRBJ2-1|few|15|.|TRBV11-2
TGTGCCAGCAGCGCACAGGGTAGCTCCTACAATGAGCAGTTCTTC
CASSAQGSSYNEQFF
>TRBJ2-1|.|15|TRBD2|TRBV29-1
TGCAGCGTTGAAGATCCCCGGACTAGGGTCAATGAGCAGTTCTTC
CSVEDPRTRVNEQFF
>TRBJ2-5|.|15|.|TRBV9
TGTGCCAGCAGCGTAGCTGGGCGCCTCTGGGAGACCCAGTACTTC
CASSVAGRLWETQYF
>TRBJ1-3|few|15|.|TRBV6-5
TGTGCCAGCAGTCCTAGGACATTATCTGGAAACACCATATATTTT
CASSPRTLSGNTIYF
>TRBJ1-1|.|22|.|TRBV6-4
TGTGCCAGAAAACCCGGACGGTGGCCAGGGTTCGCGGTGGCCGGTCTGGCCACTGAAGCTTTCTTT
CARKPGRWPGFAVAGLATEAFF
>TRBJ2-4|.|15|.|TRBV10-1
TGCGCCAGCAGTGAGTCGGCAGGGGCCAAAAACATTCAGTACTTC
CASSESAGAKNIQYF
>TRBJ2-3|few|16|TRBD2|TRBV4-3
TGCGCCAGCAGCCAAGATCGAGGACTAGCGGGGGGGATGCAGTATTTT
CASSQDRGLAGGMQYF
>TRBJ1-2|.|13|.|TRBV7-2
TGTGCCAGCAGCTTAGTGGCAGGGAGGGGCTACACCTTC
CASSLVAGRGYTF
>TRBJ1-4|.|14|TRBD1|TRBV12-3/TRBV12-4
TGTGCCAGCAGAGCCACAGGGGCGCGTGAAAAACTGTTTTTT
CASRATGAREKLFF
>TRBJ1-4|.|15|.|TRBV6-6
TGTGCCAGCAGTTCCCCCAGGGGAAATAATGAAAAACTGTTTTTT
CASSSPRGNNEKLFF